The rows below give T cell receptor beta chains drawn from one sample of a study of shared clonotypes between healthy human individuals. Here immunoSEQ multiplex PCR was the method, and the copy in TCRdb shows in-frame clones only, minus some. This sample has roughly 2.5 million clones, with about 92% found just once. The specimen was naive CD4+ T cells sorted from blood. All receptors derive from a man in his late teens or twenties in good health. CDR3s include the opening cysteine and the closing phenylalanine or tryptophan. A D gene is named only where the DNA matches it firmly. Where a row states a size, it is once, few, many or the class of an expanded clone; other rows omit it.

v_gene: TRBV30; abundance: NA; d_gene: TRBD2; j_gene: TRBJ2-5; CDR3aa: CAWVPPGLSRTQYF; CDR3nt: TGTGCCTGGGTACCCCCGGGACTATCTAGGACCCAGTACTTC
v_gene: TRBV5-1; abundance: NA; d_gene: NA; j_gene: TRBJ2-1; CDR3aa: CASTSGGGIDEQFF; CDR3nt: TGCGCCAGCACATCAGGCGGAGGGATCGATGAGCAGTTCTTC
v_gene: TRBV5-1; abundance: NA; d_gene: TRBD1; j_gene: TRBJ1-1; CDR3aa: CASSLIPGGLGTEAFF; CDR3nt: TGCGCCAGCAGCTTGATCCCAGGGGGGCTGGGCACTGAAGCTTTCTTT
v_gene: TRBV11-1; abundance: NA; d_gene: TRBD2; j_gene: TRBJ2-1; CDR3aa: CASSRLAGGYEQFF; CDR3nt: TGTGCCAGCAGCCGTCTAGCGGGGGGTTATGAGCAGTTCTTC
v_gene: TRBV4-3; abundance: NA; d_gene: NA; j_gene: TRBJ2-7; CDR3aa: CASSQEWGQGSNEQYF; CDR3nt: TGCGCCAGCAGCCAAGAGTGGGGGCAGGGCAGCAACGAGCAGTACTTC
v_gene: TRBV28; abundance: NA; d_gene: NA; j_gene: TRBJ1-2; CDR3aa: CASRSPAGGQSYGYTF; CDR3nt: TGTGCCAGCAGGTCGCCCGCCGGAGGGCAGAGCTATGGCTACACCTTC
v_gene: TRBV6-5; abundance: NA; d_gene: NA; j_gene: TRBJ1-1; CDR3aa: CASSYSRQGTEAFF; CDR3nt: TGTGCCAGCAGTTACTCTCGGCAGGGCACTGAAGCTTTCTTT
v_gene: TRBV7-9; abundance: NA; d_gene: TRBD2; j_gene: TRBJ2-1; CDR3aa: CASRRLADEQFF; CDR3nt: TGTGCCAGCAGGAGACTAGCTGATGAGCAGTTCTTC
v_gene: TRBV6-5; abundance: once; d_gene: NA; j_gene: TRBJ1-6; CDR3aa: CASSTGWDSPLHF; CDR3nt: TGTGCCAGCAGTACAGGGTGGGATTCACCCCTCCACTTT
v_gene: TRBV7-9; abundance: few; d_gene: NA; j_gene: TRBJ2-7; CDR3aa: CASSPTGRPEQYF; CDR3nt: TGTGCCAGCAGCCCGACCGGGAGACCCGAGCAGTACTTC
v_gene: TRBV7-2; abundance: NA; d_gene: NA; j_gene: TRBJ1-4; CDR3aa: CASSLPIWLKVGKLFF; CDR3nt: TGTGCCAGCAGCCTACCTATTTGGCTCAAAGTCGGAAAACTGTTTTTT
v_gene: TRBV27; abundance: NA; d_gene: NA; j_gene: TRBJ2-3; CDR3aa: CASSQGGGTDTQYF; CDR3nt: TGTGCCAGCAGCCAGGGAGGCGGGACAGATACGCAGTATTTT
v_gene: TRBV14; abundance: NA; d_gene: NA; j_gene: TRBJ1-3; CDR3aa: CASSQVGQTRGNTIYF; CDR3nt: TGTGCCAGCAGCCAAGTTGGACAGACGAGGGGAAACACCATATATTTT
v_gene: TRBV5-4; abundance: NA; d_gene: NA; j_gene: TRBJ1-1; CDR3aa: CASSLGDRTLMNTEAFF; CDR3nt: TGTGCCAGCAGCTTGGGCGACAGGACCTTGATGAACACTGAAGCTTTCTTT
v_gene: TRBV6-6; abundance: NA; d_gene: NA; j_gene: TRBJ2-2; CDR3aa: CASSPSGGGRTGELFF; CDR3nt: TGTGCCAGCAGCCCCTCAGGAGGGGGCCGGACCGGGGAGCTGTTTTTT
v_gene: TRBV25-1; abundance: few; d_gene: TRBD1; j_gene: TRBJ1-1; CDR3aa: CASSETGMNTEAFF; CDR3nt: TGTGCCAGCAGTGAGACAGGGATGAACACTGAAGCTTTCTTT
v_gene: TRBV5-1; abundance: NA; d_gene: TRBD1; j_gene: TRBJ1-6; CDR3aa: CASSLARTGGSPLHF; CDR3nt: TGCGCCAGCAGCTTGGCCCGGACAGGGGGATCACCCCTCCACTTT
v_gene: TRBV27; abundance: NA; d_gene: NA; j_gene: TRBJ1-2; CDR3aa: CASSRGDGYGYTF; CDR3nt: TGTGCCAGCAGTCGAGGGGACGGCTATGGCTACACCTTC
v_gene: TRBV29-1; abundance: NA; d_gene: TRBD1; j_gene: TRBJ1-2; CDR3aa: CSVGQGADYGYTF; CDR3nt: TGCAGCGTTGGACAGGGGGCGGACTATGGCTACACCTTC
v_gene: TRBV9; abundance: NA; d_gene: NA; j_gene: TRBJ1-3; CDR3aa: CASSVDPDTSGNTIYF; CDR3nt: TGTGCCAGCAGCGTAGATCCCGACACCTCTGGAAACACCATATATTTT
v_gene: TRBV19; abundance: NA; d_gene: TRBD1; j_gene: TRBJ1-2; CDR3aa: CASSRTGTDYGYTF; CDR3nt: TGTGCCAGTAGTAGGACAGGGACCGACTATGGCTACACCTTC
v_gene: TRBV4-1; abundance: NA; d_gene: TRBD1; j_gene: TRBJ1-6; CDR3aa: CASSQAPVRDSANSPLHF; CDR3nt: TGCGCCAGCAGCCAAGCCCCGGTTCGGGACAGCGCAAATTCACCCCTCCACTTT
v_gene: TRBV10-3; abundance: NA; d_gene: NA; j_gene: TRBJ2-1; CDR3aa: CAIRSYNEQFF; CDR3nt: TGTGCCATCAGGTCCTACAATGAGCAGTTCTTC
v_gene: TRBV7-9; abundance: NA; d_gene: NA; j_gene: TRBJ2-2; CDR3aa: CASSPKRSYTGELFF; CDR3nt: TGTGCCAGCAGCCCGAAACGCAGCTACACCGGGGAGCTGTTTTTT